This T cell receptor (beta chain) was observed in a study of blood T cells in healthy people across ages. Combining a sample-barcoded 5' primer with a J-beta primer mix, a second PCR ran for roughly 7 to 11 cycles. A template-switch adaptor with 12 random nucleotides tagged each cDNA molecule. Using its own MiXCR run on the 5' RACE reads, TCRdb lists one record per CDR3 protein. Here the sample spans approximately 350,000 distinct CDR3 sequences, approximately 47% being singletons. A word on this clonotype: Antigen unknown. A read error is possible here, since a much larger clone lies one base away.

Study-wide results and caveats: Observed TCR beta diversity per million T cells went down as age went up. This fall followed a roughly linear course with age. More naive CD4+ cells and higher diversity marked long-lived donors relative to aged donors.

The germline V and J ends were trimmed by 0 bases and 10 bases, with 16 bases remaining between them. CDR3 size: 14 residues. The germline V gene encodes CDR1 LGHNA and CDR2 YNFKEQ. Specimen: blood. The rearrangement joins TRBV4-2 to TRBJ2-7; TRBD2 is a possible D gene (6 bases). The sequence derives from a man in his 60s in good health. The chain's CDR3 is CASSQDSGGEAQYF. CDR3 coding DNA: TGTGCCAGCAGCCAAGATAGCGGAGGAGAGGCCCAGTACTTC.